Detailed here is one T cell receptor (beta chain). This entry belongs to a study of blood T cell repertoires in COVID-19. Sequencing used immunoSEQ multiplex PCR; TCRdb keeps in-frame clones, though not all of them. The data hold a few hundred thousand clones, with 90% observed a single time. Sequencing was carried out using peripheral blood. The TCR sequence derives from a woman in her fifties or sixties with COVID-19, enrolled during active disease.

The CDR3 reads CASSEYSNQPQHF. The DNA of the CDR3 is TGTGCCAGCAGTGAGTATAGCAATCAGCCCCAGCATTTT. The chain joins TRBV25-1 to TRBJ1-5, with D hard to call. Germline V gene sequence: CDR1 MGHDK, CDR2 SYGVNS. The CDR3 length is 13 residues. The V end lost 3 bases, the J end lost 0 bases, and 3 bases lay between the germline ends.